The next 6 T cell receptor beta chains were all read from a single sample in a study of cytomegalovirus exposure and HLA in healthy donors. TCRdb keeps only in-frame clones here, not all; method: immunoSEQ multiplex PCR. The repertoire has some 250,000 clones, almost 90% of them found once; the top ten carry 0.35% to 0.4%. Sequencing was performed on PBMCs. Receptors were obtained from a woman aged 18-29 years in good health and CMV-seronegative.

This rearrangement joins TRBV6-5 to TRBJ1-6, with D unresolved. The CDR3 has 14 amino acids. Germline loops: CDR1 MNHEY, CDR2 SVGAGI. Trimming removed 6 bases at V and 6 bases at J, with 12 bases between. The CDR3 coding sequence is TGTGCCAGCAGGGGAGGAGCTATTAATTCACCCCTCCACTTT. It translates to CASRGGAINSPLHF.

The V gene is TRBV2, the J gene TRBJ1-1; TRBD1 aligns across 9 bases. With 7 bases clipped from V and 6 bases from J, the junction kept 12 bases outside the gene matches. In germline, CDR1 is SNHLY, CDR2 FYNNEI. The CDR3 totals 15 residues. CDR3 amino acids: CASTTRGTGMSEAFF. In DNA form, the CDR3 reads TGTGCCAGCACCACAAGAGGGACAGGGATGTCTGAAGCTTTCTTT.

The chain employs TRBV7-6 and TRBJ1-1, with TRBD1 identical over 7 bases. With 5 bases clipped from V and 1 base from J, the junction kept 7 bases outside the gene matches. The CDR3 runs 15 residues. The V gene's germline CDR1 is SGHVS and CDR2 FNYEAQ. CDR3 bases: TGTGCCAGCAGCGACAGGGCGAGGGGGAACACTGAAGCTTTCTTT. Translation: CASSDRARGNTEAFF.

As concerns this clone: Different DNA sequences within this sample yield the same CDR3. This sequence joins TRBV27 and TRBJ2-7; 7 bases line up with TRBD2. Germline trimming cut 3 bases from V and 5 bases from J; bases unmatched to any gene: 13. The CDR3 totals 16 residues. Germline CDR1 is MNHEY and CDR2 is SMNVEV (reference sequence). The CDR3 loop is CASSFRSTAGEHEQYF. The CDR3 DNA is TGTGCCAGCAGTTTTAGGTCCACCGCGGGGGAGCACGAGCAGTACTTC.

The V gene is TRBV28, the J gene TRBJ2-3; TRBD2 aligns across 8 bases. The V gene end was trimmed by 4 bases and the J gene end by 0 bases; junction bases not matched to a gene: 6. CDR3 length: 16 amino acids. Looked up from germline, CDR1 is MDHEN and CDR2 is SYDVKM. In nucleotides, the CDR3 is TGTGCCAGCAGTTCCCAACTAGCGGAGAGCACAGATACGCAGTATTTT. Translating it yields CASSSQLAESTDTQYF. Based on the CDR3 plus reference TRBV28 and TRBJ2-3, the full variable domain is DVKVTQSSRYLVKRTGEKVFLECVQDMDHENMFWYRQDPGLGLRLIYFSYDVKMKEKGDIPEGYSVSREKKERFSLILESASTNQTSMYLCASSSQLAESTDTQYFGPGTRLTVL.

The chain has TRBV5-1 and TRBJ1-2; 9 nucleotides line up with TRBD1. Germline assignment: CDR1 SGHRS and CDR2 YFSETQ. V trimming: 2 bases; J trimming: 7 bases; junction bases outside the gene matches: 9. The CDR3 length is 15 residues. The CDR3 loop is CASSLQGAPRGGYTF. The CDR3 DNA sequence: TGCGCCAGCAGCTTACAGGGGGCCCCCCGCGGTGGCTACACCTTC.